The 9 T cell receptor beta chains listed next were all sequenced from one sample in a study of T cell responses to AZD1222 COVID-19 vaccine. Generated by immunoSEQ multiplex PCR, the TCRdb table keeps only in-frame clones and is missing some. The profile shows more than 90,000 clones, approximately 90% of them singletons. The specimen comprised peripheral blood, sampled 28 days after the second AZD1222 dose. The receptors here all came from an adult who received the AZD1222 COVID-19 vaccine.

The rearrangement uses TRBV4-1 and TRBJ2-6; D is ambiguous. Trimming removed 8 bases at V and 2 bases at J, with 7 bases between. The CDR3 is 13 amino acids. Germline-derived CDR1 and CDR2 are MGHRA and YSYEKL. CDR3 DNA: TGCGCCAGCCACCCCACTGGGGCCAACGTCCTGACTTTC. Its protein is CASHPTGANVLTF.

The chain recombines TRBV9 with TRBJ2-1, with 9 nucleotides matching TRBD2. This CDR3 has 15 residues. Losses at the gene ends were 0 bases for V and 8 bases for J; bases not matched to a gene: 6. Germline V gene sequence: CDR1 SGDLS, CDR2 YYNGEE. CDR3 residues: CASSVAIAGVHEQFF. CDR3 DNA: TGTGCCAGCAGCGTAGCAATAGCGGGAGTGCATGAGCAGTTCTTC.

The rearrangement links TRBV30 to TRBJ1-6, with a tentative D call TRBD1 (5 bases). Trimming pared 7 bases from V and 6 bases from J, leaving 16 bases between. This CDR3 is built from 14 residues. CDR1 is GTSNPN and CDR2 is SVGIG in the germline V gene (reference sequence). CDR3 sequence: CASAGTVINSPLHF. Here the CDR3 DNA reads TGTGCCTCAGCCGGGACCGTTATTAATTCACCCCTCCACTTT.

The chain links TRBV24-1 to TRBJ2-2; D is perhaps TRBD2 (6 bases). The CDR3 is made up of 17 amino acids. Germline V CDR1 and CDR2: KGHDR, SFDVKD. Trimming removed 2 bases at V and 2 bases at J, with 14 bases between. The CDR3 DNA follows: TGTGCCACCAGTGATTCCCCGGGACTCGTAAACACCGGGGAGCTGTTTTTT. It codes for CATSDSPGLVNTGELFF.

V and J are TRBV6-5 and TRBJ1-2; D remains unclear. V gave up 6 bases and J gave up 2 bases, with 7 bases separating them. The CDR3 is made up of 12 amino acids. Germline V gene data show CDR1 as MNHEY and CDR2 as SVGAGI. The CDR3 DNA follows: TGTGCCAGCAGCCAGATAAACTATGGCTACACCTTC. Encoded protein: CASSQINYGYTF.

J is TRBJ2-3 and V is TRBV5-6; possibly TRBD2 for D (6 bases). CDR1 and CDR2 (germline): SGHDT, YYEEEE. This CDR3 contains 16 residues. V gave up 4 bases and J gave up 3 bases, with 18 bases separating them. CDR3 region: CASSALFGGGTDTQYF. The CDR3 DNA reads as TGTGCCAGCAGCGCCCTCTTCGGGGGTGGGACAGATACGCAGTATTTT.

V gene TRBV10-3 combines with J gene TRBJ2-3, with 9 bases identical to TRBD1. This CDR3 is 12 amino acids long. The germline V gene encodes CDR1 ENHRY and CDR2 SYGVKD. The trim removed 10 bases at V and 6 bases at J, leaving 5 bases unmatched. The CDR3 bases are TGTGCCACACAGGGGGCATATGATACGCAGTATTTT. This gives the protein CATQGAYDTQYF.

This clone was detected once. The gene calls are TRBV18 and TRBJ1-5; no clear D. The CDR3 length is 12 residues. The V end lost 6 bases, the J end lost 2 bases, and 5 bases lay between the germline ends. The V gene's germline CDR1 is KGHSH and CDR2 LQKENI. CDR3 residues: CASSRGNQPQHF. CDR3 DNA: TGTGCCAGCTCCCGGGGCAATCAGCCCCAGCATTTT.

The chain combines TRBV6-5 with TRBJ1-1; TRBD1 agrees at 10 bases. The trim removed 6 bases at V and 5 bases at J, leaving 3 bases unmatched. Germline V gene data show CDR1 as MNHEY and CDR2 as SVGAGI. The CDR3 is 13 residues long. CDR3 DNA sequence: TGTGCCAGCAGGGGGACAGGGGTGACTGAAGCTTTCTTT. This gives the protein CASRGTGVTEAFF.